This T cell receptor beta chain appears in the sequencing data of a study of T cell responses to AZD1222 COVID-19 vaccine. Assay used: immunoSEQ multiplex PCR; TCRdb lists only in-frame clones, some missing. Among roughly 99,000 clones listed, 87% were seen once. In the case of this clone: Its matching antigen is unknown.

Study results and caveats: Researchers took repertoire samples only after the peak T cell response had come. Clonal diversity was possibly underestimated, and white British individuals and females predominated among donors. Reports indicate that nearly half of spike-specific TCRs are directed at unmutated variant regions. Recipients of AZD1222 seropositive at baseline numbered only 5 or 6.

Sample: peripheral blood, taken 28 days after the second AZD1222 dose. The source is an adult who received the AZD1222 COVID-19 vaccine.

As DNA, the CDR3 is TGTGCCAGCAGCTTGGTGTCCGGGTTAAATTCACCCCTCCACTTT. Translation: CASSLVSGLNSPLHF. The chain recombines TRBV5-5 with TRBJ1-6, with no clear D. Deletions cut 0 bases from V and 7 bases from J, with 11 bases between. The germline CDR1 and CDR2 sequences are SGHKS and YYEKEE (reference sequence). This CDR3 has 15 residues.